The rows below give T cell receptor beta chains drawn from one sample of a study of CD4+ T cells in melanoma. Data came from immunoSEQ multiplex PCR; TCRdb stores just in-frame clones and leaves some out. The table shows about 140,000 clones, with around 90% occurring only once. These receptors were collected from a human donor with melanoma. Both conserved end residues are part of each CDR3. Each record gives: D gene, V gene, J gene, clone size, CDR3 DNA, CDR3 protein. A D gene is named only where the DNA matches it firmly. The size of a clone is reported for some rows only, either as once, few or many, or as a class for expanded clones.

d_gene: .; v_gene: TRBV6-5; j_gene: TRBJ2-1; abundance: .; CDR3nt: TGTGCCAGCAGTTACAATTTGGGGGGAATGCGCAATGAGCAGTTCTTC; CDR3aa: CASSYNLGGMRNEQFF
d_gene: TRBD2; v_gene: TRBV2; j_gene: TRBJ2-5; abundance: .; CDR3nt: TGTGCCAGCAGCGGGGGGGCCCCAGAGACCCAGTACTTC; CDR3aa: CASSGGAPETQYF
d_gene: TRBD1; v_gene: TRBV6-1; j_gene: TRBJ2-7; abundance: .; CDR3nt: TGTGCCAGCAGTGAAGCCGGGACAGACTACGAGCAGTACTTC; CDR3aa: CASSEAGTDYEQYF
d_gene: TRBD2; v_gene: TRBV5-1; j_gene: TRBJ2-5; abundance: .; CDR3nt: TGCGCCAGCAGCTGGGGGGGTACTAAGCAAGAGACCCAGTACTTC; CDR3aa: CASSWGGTKQETQYF
d_gene: .; v_gene: TRBV5-1; j_gene: TRBJ1-1; abundance: .; CDR3nt: TGCGCCAGCAGCCGGGGTGTGGGGAACACTGAAGCTTTCTTT; CDR3aa: CASSRGVGNTEAFF
d_gene: TRBD1; v_gene: TRBV19; j_gene: TRBJ2-2; abundance: .; CDR3nt: TGTGCCAGCCGGACAGGGGGCAACACCGGGGAGCTGTTTTTT; CDR3aa: CASRTGGNTGELFF
d_gene: TRBD1; v_gene: TRBV6-5; j_gene: TRBJ1-2; abundance: .; CDR3nt: TGTGCCAGCAGTTACTTAGTTGGCAGGGGGCTAAGTGGCTACACCTTC; CDR3aa: CASSYLVGRGLSGYTF
d_gene: .; v_gene: TRBV5-1; j_gene: TRBJ2-5; abundance: once; CDR3nt: TGCGCCAGCAGCTTTAAACCAGAGACCCAGTACTTC; CDR3aa: CASSFKPETQYF
d_gene: TRBD1; v_gene: TRBV7-9; j_gene: TRBJ2-2; abundance: .; CDR3nt: TGTGCCAGCAGCTTAGGTGGGACAGCCAACACCGGGGAGCTGTTTTTT; CDR3aa: CASSLGGTANTGELFF
d_gene: .; v_gene: TRBV18; j_gene: TRBJ1-6; abundance: .; CDR3nt: TGTGCCAGCTCCAGTTCAGGGGAAAGATCACCCCTCCACTTT; CDR3aa: CASSSSGERSPLHF
d_gene: TRBD1; v_gene: TRBV6-1; j_gene: TRBJ1-1; abundance: few; CDR3nt: TGTGCCAGCAATAGGGACAGGGACCGAGCTTTCTTT; CDR3aa: CASNRDRDRAFF
d_gene: .; v_gene: TRBV5-1; j_gene: TRBJ1-1; abundance: .; CDR3nt: TGCGCCAGCAGCACTGAACAGGGCACTGAAGCTTTCTTT; CDR3aa: CASSTEQGTEAFF
d_gene: .; v_gene: TRBV5-4; j_gene: TRBJ2-7; abundance: once; CDR3nt: TGTGCCAGCAGCTTGGACAGCAGCCCACTCTACGAGCAGTACTTC; CDR3aa: CASSLDSSPLYEQYF
d_gene: TRBD1; v_gene: TRBV7-9; j_gene: TRBJ2-4; abundance: .; CDR3nt: TGTGCCAGCAGCTTGGGGTCAGGGGGCAGAAACATTCAGTACTTC; CDR3aa: CASSLGSGGRNIQYF
d_gene: TRBD2; v_gene: TRBV18; j_gene: TRBJ2-4; abundance: .; CDR3nt: TGTGCCAGCTCACCGGCGGGGGGGCCCGTCATTCAGTACTTC; CDR3aa: CASSPAGGPVIQYF
d_gene: .; v_gene: TRBV18; j_gene: TRBJ1-4; abundance: .; CDR3nt: TGTGCCAGCTCACCACGGACAGCGATGTCACATGAAAAACTGTTTTTT; CDR3aa: CASSPRTAMSHEKLFF
d_gene: .; v_gene: TRBV7-6; j_gene: TRBJ2-2; abundance: once; CDR3nt: TGTGCCAGCACCTATGGAGGGGCGGACACCGGGGAGCTGTTTTTT; CDR3aa: CASTYGGADTGELFF
d_gene: .; v_gene: TRBV7-7; j_gene: TRBJ1-1; abundance: once; CDR3nt: TGTGCCAGCAGCGGAGGTAGGGACACTGAAGCTTTCTTT; CDR3aa: CASSGGRDTEAFF
d_gene: .; v_gene: TRBV5-4; j_gene: TRBJ1-2; abundance: .; CDR3nt: TGTGCCAGCAGCATTTCGGGGGGCGCCAACTATGGCTACACCTTC; CDR3aa: CASSISGGANYGYTF
d_gene: .; v_gene: TRBV7-9; j_gene: TRBJ2-7; abundance: .; CDR3nt: TGTGCCAGCAGCACCGGGGCGGGGTTGGTGCAGTACTTC; CDR3aa: CASSTGAGLVQYF
d_gene: .; v_gene: TRBV10-3; j_gene: TRBJ2-7; abundance: few; CDR3nt: TGTGCCATCAGTGAGGGTTCCCACGAGCAGTACTTC; CDR3aa: CAISEGSHEQYF
d_gene: TRBD1; v_gene: TRBV27; j_gene: TRBJ1-1; abundance: .; CDR3nt: TGTGCCAGCAGTTCGGGGACAGACCTGAACACTGAAGCTTTCTTT; CDR3aa: CASSSGTDLNTEAFF
d_gene: .; v_gene: TRBV7-2; j_gene: TRBJ2-6; abundance: .; CDR3nt: TGTGCCAGCAGCTCGGGACCTGGGCGAGGGGCCAACGTCCTGACTTTC; CDR3aa: CASSSGPGRGANVLTF
d_gene: .; v_gene: TRBV27; j_gene: TRBJ1-5; abundance: once; CDR3nt: TGTGCCAGCAGTTTCCGTGGACAGAACAATCAGCCCCAGCATTTT; CDR3aa: CASSFRGQNNQPQHF
d_gene: .; v_gene: TRBV5-1; j_gene: TRBJ2-1; abundance: .; CDR3nt: TGCGCCAGCAGTTCTCGGACAGAAAGCTACAATGAGCAGTTCTTC; CDR3aa: CASSSRTESYNEQFF
d_gene: .; v_gene: TRBV11-2; j_gene: TRBJ2-7; abundance: .; CDR3nt: TGTGCCAGCAGTCGGACCCTCTACGAGCAGTACTTC; CDR3aa: CASSRTLYEQYF
d_gene: .; v_gene: TRBV29-1; j_gene: TRBJ2-3; abundance: .; CDR3nt: TGCAGCGTCACCGGGCCTCTTGGAGGCACAGATACGCAGTATTTT; CDR3aa: CSVTGPLGGTDTQYF
d_gene: .; v_gene: TRBV9; j_gene: TRBJ2-3; abundance: once; CDR3nt: TGTGCCAGCAGCGCACACCCCGGGACCACAGATACGCAGTATTTT; CDR3aa: CASSAHPGTTDTQYF
d_gene: .; v_gene: TRBV19; j_gene: TRBJ1-2; abundance: .; CDR3nt: TGTGCCAGTAGTATGTCGAACAGCAACTATGGCTACACCTTC; CDR3aa: CASSMSNSNYGYTF
d_gene: .; v_gene: TRBV27; j_gene: TRBJ1-5; abundance: .; CDR3nt: TGTGCCAGCAGTCCCCGGACTCAGGGGTTAGGGAATCAGCCCCAGCATTTT; CDR3aa: CASSPRTQGLGNQPQHF